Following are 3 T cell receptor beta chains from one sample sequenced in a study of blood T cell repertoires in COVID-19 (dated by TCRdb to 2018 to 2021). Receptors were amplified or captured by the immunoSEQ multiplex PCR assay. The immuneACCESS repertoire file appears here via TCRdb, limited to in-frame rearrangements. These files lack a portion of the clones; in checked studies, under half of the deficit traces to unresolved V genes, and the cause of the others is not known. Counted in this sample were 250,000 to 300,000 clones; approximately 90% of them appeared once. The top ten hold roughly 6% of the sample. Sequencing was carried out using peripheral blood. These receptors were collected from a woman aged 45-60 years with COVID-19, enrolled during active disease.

The CDR3 DNA reads as TGTGCCAGCAGCTTGGGACAGGGGAGGCTCGACGGCTCACCCCTCCACTTT. Amino acids: CASSLGQGRLDGSPLHF. The V call is TRBV5-4, the J call TRBJ1-6; 8 bases match TRBD1. V lost 0 bases and J lost 10; bases outside the gene matches: 12. CDR3 length: 17 residues. Germline CDR1 and CDR2: SGHNT and YYREEE (reference sequence).

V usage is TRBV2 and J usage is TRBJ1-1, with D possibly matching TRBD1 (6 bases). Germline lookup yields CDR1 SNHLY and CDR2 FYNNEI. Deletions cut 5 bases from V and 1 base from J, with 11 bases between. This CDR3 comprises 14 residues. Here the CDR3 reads CASSQQGGNTEAFF. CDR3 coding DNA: TGTGCCAGCAGTCAACAAGGGGGGAACACTGAAGCTTTCTTT.

This CDR3 is CAWSDQGASDGYTF. In nucleotides, the CDR3 is TGTGCCTGGAGCGATCAGGGGGCGTCGGATGGCTACACCTTC. The rearrangement uses TRBV30 and TRBJ1-2, with TRBD1 matching 8 bases. V shed 3 bases, J shed 6 bases, and the junction held 9 bases outside the gene matches. Germline CDR1 and CDR2: GTSNPN and SVGIG (reference sequence). The CDR3 covers 14 residues.